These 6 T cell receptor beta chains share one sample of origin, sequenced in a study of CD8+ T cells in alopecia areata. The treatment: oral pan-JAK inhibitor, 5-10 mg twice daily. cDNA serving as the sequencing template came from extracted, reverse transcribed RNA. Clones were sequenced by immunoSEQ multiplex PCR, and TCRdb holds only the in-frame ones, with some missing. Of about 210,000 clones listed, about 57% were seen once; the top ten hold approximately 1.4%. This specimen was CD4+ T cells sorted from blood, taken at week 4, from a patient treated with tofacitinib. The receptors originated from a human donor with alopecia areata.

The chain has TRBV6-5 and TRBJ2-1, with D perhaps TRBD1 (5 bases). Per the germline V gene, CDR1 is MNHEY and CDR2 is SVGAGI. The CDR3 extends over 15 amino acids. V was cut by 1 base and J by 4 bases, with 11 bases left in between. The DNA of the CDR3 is TGTGCCAGCAGTTACTGGGAAAGGGGTTACAATGAGCAGTTCTTC. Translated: CASSYWERGYNEQFF.

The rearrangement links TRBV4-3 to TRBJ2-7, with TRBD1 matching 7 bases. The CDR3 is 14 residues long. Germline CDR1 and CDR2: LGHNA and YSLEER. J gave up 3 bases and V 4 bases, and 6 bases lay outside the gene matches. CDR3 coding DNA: TGCGCCAGCAGCCCCAAGACAGGGAACTACGAGCAGTACTTC. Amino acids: CASSPKTGNYEQYF.

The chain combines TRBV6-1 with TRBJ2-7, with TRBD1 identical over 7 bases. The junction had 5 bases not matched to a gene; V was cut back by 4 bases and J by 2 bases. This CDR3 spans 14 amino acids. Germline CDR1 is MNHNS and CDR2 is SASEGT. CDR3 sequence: CASSGWDRTYEQYF. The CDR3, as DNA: TGTGCCAGCAGTGGCTGGGACAGAACCTACGAGCAGTACTTC.

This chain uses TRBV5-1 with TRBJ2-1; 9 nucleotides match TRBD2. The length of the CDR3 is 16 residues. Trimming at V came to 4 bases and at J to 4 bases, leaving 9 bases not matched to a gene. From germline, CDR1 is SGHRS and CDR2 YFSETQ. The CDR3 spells CASSPAAGGRYNEQFF. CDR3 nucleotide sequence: TGCGCCAGCAGCCCAGCAGCGGGGGGCCGATACAATGAGCAGTTCTTC.

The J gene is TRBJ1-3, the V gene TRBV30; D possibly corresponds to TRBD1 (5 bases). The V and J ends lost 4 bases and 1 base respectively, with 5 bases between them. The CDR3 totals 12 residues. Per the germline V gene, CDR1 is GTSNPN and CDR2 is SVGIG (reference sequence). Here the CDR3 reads CAWTGSGNTIYF. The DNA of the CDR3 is TGTGCCTGGACAGGGTCTGGAAACACCATATATTTT. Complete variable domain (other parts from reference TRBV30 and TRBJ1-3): SQTIHQWPATLVQPVGSPLSLECTVEGTSNPNLYWYRQAAGRGLQLLFYSVGIGQISSEVPQNLSASRPQDRQFILSSKKLLLSDSGFYLCAWTGSGNTIYFGEGSWLTVV.

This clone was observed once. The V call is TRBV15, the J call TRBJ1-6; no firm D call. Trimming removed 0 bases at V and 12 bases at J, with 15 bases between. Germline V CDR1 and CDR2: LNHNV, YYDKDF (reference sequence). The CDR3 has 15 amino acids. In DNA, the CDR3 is TGTGCCACCAGCAGAGATCGGGATTCCCCCTTACCCCTCCACTTT. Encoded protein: CATSRDRDSPLPLHF.